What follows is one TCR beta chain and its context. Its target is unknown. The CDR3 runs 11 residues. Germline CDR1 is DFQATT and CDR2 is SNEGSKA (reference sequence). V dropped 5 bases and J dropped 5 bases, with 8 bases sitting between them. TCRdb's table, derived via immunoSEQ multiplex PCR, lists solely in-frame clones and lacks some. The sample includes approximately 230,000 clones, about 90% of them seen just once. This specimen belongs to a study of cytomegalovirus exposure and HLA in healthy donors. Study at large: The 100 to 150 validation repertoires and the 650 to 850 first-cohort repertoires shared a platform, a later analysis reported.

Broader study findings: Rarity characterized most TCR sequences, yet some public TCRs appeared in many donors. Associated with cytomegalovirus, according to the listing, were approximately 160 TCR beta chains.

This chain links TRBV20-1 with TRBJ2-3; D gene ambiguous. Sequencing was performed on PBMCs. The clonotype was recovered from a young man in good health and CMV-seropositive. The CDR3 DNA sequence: TGCAGTGCTTCAATACTAGATACGCAGTATTTT. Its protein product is CSASILDTQYF.